This TCR beta chain was recorded in a study of naive and memory T cell subsets. Two oligonucleotides, mixed equimolar, formed the beta constant-region primer covering TRBC1 and TRBC2. Four rounds of PCR amplified the ligated cDNA using nested alpha and beta constant-region primers plus SP2. TCRdb re-called the UMI-ligation and nested PCR reads through MiXCR, storing one row per CDR3 protein. The sample lists 85,000 or so distinct CDR3 sequences; about 10% were seen once. Separate alpha and beta amplification began at the second PCR step. Study-level results: Diversity fell and Gini index rose from naive through CM, EM, EMRA.

Only a few counts were recorded for this clonotype. Its target is unknown. The CDR3 is 12 amino acids. The V end lost 3 bases, the J end lost 8 bases, and 12 bases lay between the germline ends. CDR1 is SQVTM and CDR2 is ANQGSEA in the germline V gene. The material sequenced was naive CD8+ T cells from blood. The TCR was taken from a human donor in good health. The chain combines TRBV29-1 with TRBJ2-3; perhaps TRBD1 as D (7 bases). CDR3 bases: TGCAGCGTTGAGCCAGGGGGAGGTACGCAGTATTTT. Amino acid sequence: CSVEPGGGTQYF.